This TCR beta chain emerged from a study of shared clonotypes between healthy human individuals (dated by TCRdb to about 2020). Some background on the complete study: A couple of women and three men aged 18 to 49 years were included in the cohort. For each donor, CD4 naive and CD4 memory were each run on three plates, CD8 naive on two plates, and CD8 memory on one plate. Blood TCR repertoires of about five healthy adults were deeply sequenced to estimate repertoire size and the extent of clonotype sharing between individuals. Different laboratories and diverse techniques were used to prepare libraries and sequence TCR repertoires, to increase sequencing depth and limit assay-specific biases. Between about 0.9 and 10 billion PBMCs per donor were obtained by leukapheresis. Findings and caveats that apply to the study as a whole: Even with the large sequencing depth, rarefaction of the sorted-subset datasets indicated that sequencing was incomplete. Sampling was restricted to blood, and TCR repertoires in tissues likely differ from the TCR repertoires found in blood. Estimated clonotype richness was generally larger for naive than for memory subsets. Pairwise subsampling led to the expectation that sequencing depth would affect the degree of clonotype sharing among donors. The genetic and exposure-history diversity represented was limited by the small number of donors. Higher generation probabilities were observed for clonotypes shared by all four sorted-subset donors than for non-shared clonotypes. Across a few donors, roughly 5.4% of naive CD4, 3% to 4% of naive CD8, approximately 2.5% of memory CD4, and roughly 0.4% of memory CD8 clonotypes were shared.

For this clone: Its antigen is currently not known. No per-base quality is available; no much larger clone lies one base away.

CDR1 and CDR2, per the germline V gene (reference sequence), are SEHNR and FQNEAQ. Inclusive of the bounding cysteine and phenylalanine, the CDR3 is 17 residues long. CDR3 DNA only is kept here, 51 bases in frame from base 1. The germline V end is reduced by 5 bases and the J end by 3 bases; junction bases left unmatched: 9. Using the deep immunoSEQ assay, multiplex PCR amplified TCR CDR3 regions from genomic DNA. Extracted genomic DNA from each cell subset was spread evenly across all wells of several immunoSEQ 96-well plates, with each plate serving as a replicate. For sorted subsets, roughly 190 ng of genomic DNA, equivalent to around 29,000 T cell genomes, went into each replicate PCR. The purified libraries were quantified using a Qubit 3.0 fluorometer, sized with a Bioanalyzer 2100, and then quantified again using the KAPA Library Quantification kit. A separate single-read 150-cycle Illumina NextSeq 550 flow cell was used to sequence each immunoSEQ 96-well plate. The authors processed their data as follows. The immunoSEQ output contained only junctional sequences without quality scores, so filtering could not match that applied to full-length reads. To assign V/J genes and CDR3, sequences were annotated against IMGT germline references using PyIR, a Python wrapper for IgBLAST v1.9. Reads were removed for weak V/J assignments (E-value above 1e-6), missing CDR3, stop codons, out-of-frame junctions, or ambiguous translated residues. V3J clonotypes were defined by identical inferred V gene, J gene, and CDR3 amino acid sequence. Percentage overlap between repertoires was computed as shared unique clonotypes divided by the size of the smaller repertoire. Richness of each repertoire was evaluated using RTK rarefaction, the Chao1 estimator, and Recon v2.1 estimates of unobserved clonotypes. Generation probabilities were computed with OLGA for all TCRbeta clonotypes obtained by the gDNA method from a few donors. TCRdb carries this immuneACCESS record with in-frame sequences only. Its versions omit some clonotypes, under half of them owing to an unresolved V gene in the studies checked, with the rest unexplained. V and J calls and clone size follow that table, whereas D and trimming were derived from the DNA. Counted in this sample were some 1,400,000 clones; roughly 96% of them appeared once. The biggest ten clones account for 1.2% of the sample.

The donors were healthy, HIV-negative adults who had no recently reported acute infections or vaccinations. Every donor was a Caucasian adult living in Nashville, Tennessee, USA. CD4+ T cells were enriched through magnetic negative selection, after which naive cells were positively selected on CD45RA and the remaining negative fraction served as the memory subset. Blood was obtained by leukapheresis, after which PBMCs were separated by Ficoll-Histopaque density gradient centrifugation and cryopreserved in liquid nitrogen vapor phase. Analytical flow cytometry was used to check the purity and quantity of each magnetically sorted T cell population. Each sorted fraction had its genomic DNA isolated and then quantified by UV absorbance on a Nanodrop 2000c.

This receptor chain uses TRBV7-9 and TRBJ2-6; TRBD2 fits 8 bases in the junction. The clonotype comes from a man aged 25 to 40 in good health. Sequencing was carried out using naive CD4+ T cells sorted from blood. Interpreted using the paper, the cell subset or site label stands for: CD45RA+ positively selected. Here is the DNA: TGTGCCAGCAGCCGGGCGGGGGGCGCTTTTGGGGCCAACGTCCTGACTTTC. It codes for CASSRAGGAFGANVLTF.